The T cell receptor (beta chain) described here comes from a study of shared T cell receptors in the human thymus. The assay was immunoSEQ multiplex PCR, and TCRdb's table has in-frame clones only and misses some. The sample lists about 400,000 clones, 95% occurring once. The CDR3 is 17 residues long. The germline V gene has CDR1 MGHRA and CDR2 YSYEKL. Trimming took 0 bases from V and 2 from J, leaving 17 bases between them. The sequenced material came from thymocytes. The source is a human donor. V and J are TRBV4-1 and TRBJ2-7, with a weak D call TRBD2 (5 bases). The CDR3 sequence is CASSQEASSLSTYEQYF. DNA of the CDR3: TGCGCCAGCAGCCAAGAAGCTAGCAGCCTCTCTACCTACGAGCAGTACTTC.